These T cell receptor beta chains were read from a single sample in a study of beta chain features in type 1 diabetes. The data were produced by immunoSEQ multiplex PCR, yet TCRdb's version contains in-frame clones alone and is incomplete. Of about 320,000 clones listed, 13% to 15% are singletons. Sequenced sample: central memory CD4+ T cells from blood. These receptors were obtained from a man aged 25 to 40 in good health. Both conserved end residues are trimmed from each CDR3. The order of the fields is J gene, D gene, V gene, CDR3 protein. D genes are given only for firm matches.

>TRBJ1-1|TRBD1|TRBV28
ASGTGKTEAF
>TRBJ2-1|.|TRBV7-2
ASSFTHGNEQF
>TRBJ1-5|.|TRBV23-1
ASSQGGGSNQPQH
>TRBJ2-1|TRBD2|TRBV7-9
ASSLGSLAGTNEQF
>TRBJ2-2|.|TRBV11-2
ASSRGASARAGELF
>TRBJ2-1|TRBD2|TRBV5-1
ARSGTGTSGGLSYNEQF
>TRBJ2-7|.|TRBV6-6
ASSYSGGKTYEQY
>TRBJ1-1|TRBD1|TRBV5-6
ASSQTGDTEAF
>TRBJ1-6|.|TRBV21-1
ASSLSKDFTPLH
>TRBJ1-5|TRBD1|TRBV5-3
ARSLVSRQGHYQPQH
>TRBJ2-5|.|TRBV5-6
ASSLAQGGSETQY
>TRBJ2-3|TRBD2|TRBV30
AWRGGLARTDTQY
>TRBJ2-3|.|TRBV4-1
ASSLKGGKADTQY
>TRBJ1-1|.|TRBV5-5
ASSLGVSLEAF
>TRBJ1-1|.|TRBV21-1
ASSVKPRGNTEAF
>TRBJ2-3|TRBD1|TRBV29-1
SVARGPSTDTQY
>TRBJ1-4|.|TRBV2
ASSVNSLLGEKLF
>TRBJ2-7|.|TRBV27
ASSPTGGIEQY
>TRBJ2-2|.|TRBV4-3
ASSQSPQTSGELF
>TRBJ2-3|.|TRBV7-2
ASSSGTRTDTQY
>TRBJ2-2|TRBD2|TRBV5-4
ASSSGLGLAGVETGELF
>TRBJ1-2|.|TRBV14
ASSPTKGYGYT
>TRBJ2-7|.|TRBV6-5
ASSTSGGSYEQY
>TRBJ2-5|.|TRBV11-2
ASSLDRETQY
>TRBJ2-1|TRBD2|TRBV5-4
ASSPTSGPSSYNEQF
>TRBJ1-5|.|TRBV6-6
ASSSGDTPVQPQH
>TRBJ1-4|.|TRBV5-1
ASRGGANEKLF
>TRBJ2-2|.|TRBV4-2
ASSQDLRQGGTGELF
>TRBJ2-4|.|TRBV7-2
ASSLERGFKNIQY
>TRBJ2-6|.|TRBV7-9
ASSLGTLFDSGANVLT
>TRBJ1-3|.|TRBV15
ATSRDRGYSGNTIY
>TRBJ2-2|TRBD2|TRBV30
AWISSGINTGELF